The 19 T cell receptor beta chains below come from one sample, sequenced in a study of blood T cell repertoires in COVID-19. Method: immunoSEQ multiplex PCR; TCRdb's copy keeps in-frame clones and lacks some. The sample lists around 230,000 clones, about 91% occurring once. The source material was PBMCs or T cells enriched from blood (not recorded which). These receptor sequences come from a woman aged 40 to 49 with acute COVID-19.

This chain connects TRBV5-8 to TRBJ1-6; perhaps TRBD1 as D (6 bases). The CDR3 extends over 13 amino acids. Germline V gene sequence: CDR1 SGHTS, CDR2 YDEGEE. The V and J ends lost 4 bases and 10 bases respectively, with 12 bases between them. The DNA for the CDR3 is TGTGCCAGCAGCGGGGGCCCTTACTCACCCCTCCACTTT. Translating gives CASSGGPYSPLHF.

The rearrangement uses TRBV6-5 and TRBJ1-1; D gene uncertain. The CDR3 spans 15 residues. Germline CDR1 reads MNHEY; CDR2 reads SVGAGI. V was pared by 5 bases and J by 4 bases, with 17 bases between. This CDR3 reads CASSHERAWGTEAFF. The CDR3 coding sequence is TGTGCCAGCAGTCACGAGAGGGCCTGGGGCACTGAAGCTTTCTTT.

The gene calls are TRBV7-8 and TRBJ2-2, with 14 positions matching TRBD2. This CDR3 has 17 amino acids. The germline CDR1 and CDR2 sequences are SGHVS and FQNEAQ. The junction had 3 bases not matched to a gene; V was cut back by 4 bases and J by 2 bases. For the CDR3, the DNA is TGTGCCAGCAGCTCGACTAGCGGGAGGGGTAACACCGGGGAGCTGTTTTTT. It translates to CASSSTSGRGNTGELFF. Supplemented by reference TRBV7-8 and TRBJ2-2, the full variable domain reads GAGVSQSPRYKVAKRGQDVALRCDPISGHVSLFWYQQALGQGPEFLTYFQNEAQLDKSGLPSDRFFAERPEGSVSTLKIQRTQQEDSAVYLCASSSTSGRGNTGELFFGEGSRLTVL.

CDR3 sequence reads: CASSQDYGLPNYGYTF. CDR3 sequence (DNA): TGCGCCAGCAGCCAAGATTATGGGCTTCCTAACTATGGCTACACCTTC. This chain joins TRBV4-3 and TRBJ1-2; no definite D call. The CDR3 has 16 residues. Trimming pared 0 bases from V and 0 bases from J, leaving 11 bases between. Per the germline V gene, CDR1 is LGHNA and CDR2 is YSLEER.

This clone was found once. The chain is built from TRBV18 and TRBJ2-4; TRBD1 is a possible D gene (6 bases). The germline V gene has CDR1 KGHSH and CDR2 LQKENI. The CDR3 totals 16 residues. Trimming cost V 5 bases and J 1 base, with 15 bases left between them. The CDR3, as DNA: TGTGCCAGCTCAGTACTCCCCGACAGGGCCAAAAACATTCAGTACTTC. Amino acid sequence: CASSVLPDRAKNIQYF. Full variable domain (outside the CDR3, taken from reference TRBV18 and TRBJ2-4): NAGVMQNPRHLVRRRGQEARLRCSPMKGHSHVYWYRQLPEEGLKFMVYLQKENIIDESGMPKERFSAEFPKEGPSILRIQQVVRGDSAAYFCASSVLPDRAKNIQYFGAGTRLSVL.

The J gene is TRBJ1-2, the V gene TRBV5-1; D unclear. The V end lost 0 bases, the J end lost 2 bases, and 8 bases lay between the germline ends. Germline V lookup: CDR1 SGHRS, CDR2 YFSETQ. The CDR3 is 14 residues long. CDR3 loop: CASSLDAANYGYTF. The CDR3 nucleotides are TGCGCCAGCAGCTTGGACGCAGCGAACTATGGCTACACCTTC.

This sequence joins TRBV2 and TRBJ2-3; 8 positions match TRBD1. J gave up 4 bases and V 4 bases, and 10 bases lay outside the gene matches. The CDR3 has 16 residues. CDR1 and CDR2 from the germline V gene are SNHLY and FYNNEI. The DNA of the CDR3 is TGTGCCAGCAGTGGACGAATAGGACAGGGCCCAGATACGCAGTATTTT. It codes for CASSGRIGQGPDTQYF.

The chain combines TRBV6-2 or TRBV6-3 with TRBJ2-7; the match to TRBD2 covers 11 bases. The germline V gene encodes CDR1 MNHEY and CDR2 SVGEGT. V gave up 1 base and J gave up 3 bases; unmatched junction bases: 2. This CDR3 contains 15 residues. The CDR3: CASSYLLAGGYEQYF. CDR3 bases: TGTGCCAGCAGTTACTTGCTAGCGGGGGGCTACGAGCAGTACTTC.

This rearrangement joins TRBV5-5 to TRBJ1-2, with TRBD1 matching 9 bases. Losses at the gene ends were 3 bases for V and 6 bases for J; bases not matched to a gene: 3. The CDR3 extends over 13 amino acids. Looked up from germline, CDR1 is SGHKS and CDR2 is YYEKEE (reference sequence). In DNA, the CDR3 is TGTGCCAGCAGCTGGACAGGGGTTGATGGCTACACCTTC. It codes for CASSWTGVDGYTF.

The V and J genes are TRBV18 and TRBJ2-3; 9 nucleotides agree with TRBD2. Germline values: CDR1 KGHSH, CDR2 LQKENI. Trimming cost V 6 bases and J 2 bases; bases outside gene matches: 6. The CDR3 has 15 residues. The CDR3 DNA follows: TGTGCCAGCTCCCCTACTAGCGGGTACACAGATACGCAGTATTTT. This codes for CASSPTSGYTDTQYF.

This sequence joins TRBV7-2 and TRBJ1-5, with D possibly matching TRBD1 (5 bases). Trimming removed 4 bases from V and 3 bases from J, with 13 bases in between. CDR1 and CDR2 from the germline V gene are SGHTA and FQGNSA. The CDR3 runs 15 residues. DNA of the CDR3: TGTGCCAGCAGCTCACGGGGGACCCTCAATCAGCCCCAGCATTTT. Protein: CASSSRGTLNQPQHF. Drawing the rest from reference TRBV7-2 and TRBJ1-5, the complete variable domain is GAGVSQSPSNKVTEKGKDVELRCDPISGHTALYWYRQSLGQGLEFLIYFQGNSAPDKSGLPSDRFSAERTGGSVSTLTIQRTQQEDSAVYLCASSSRGTLNQPQHFGDGTRLSIL.

The rearrangement joins TRBV3-1 (or the pseudogene TRBV3-2) to TRBJ2-5; D uncertain. Trimming cost V 1 base and J 5 bases, with 17 bases left between them. The CDR3 has 16 amino acids. Germline CDR1 LGHDT, CDR2 YNNKEL (reference sequence). The CDR3 sequence is CASSQVLGLGVETQYF. CDR3 sequence (DNA): TGTGCCAGCAGCCAAGTATTGGGCCTTGGCGTGGAGACCCAGTACTTC.

The CDR3 nucleotides are TGCGCCAGCAGTGTCATACTAGCGGGGGAGCTGTTTTTT. Translating gives CASSVILAGELFF. V usage is TRBV10-2 and J usage is TRBJ2-2, with 7 nucleotides matching TRBD2. Per the germline V gene, CDR1 is WSHSY and CDR2 is SAAADI. The J segment lost 8 bases and the V segment lost 4 bases, leaving 4 bases of the junction unmatched. This CDR3 contains 13 residues.

The rearrangement joins TRBV11-2 to TRBJ2-7; D remains unclear. The CDR3 contains 14 residues. CDR1 is SGHAT, CDR2 FQNNGV, per germline. V shed 0 bases and J shed 0 bases, with 6 bases lying between them. CDR3 sequence reads: CASSLEAVSYEQYF. DNA for the CDR3: TGTGCCAGCAGCTTAGAGGCGGTCTCCTACGAGCAGTACTTC.

The CDR3 loop is CARTGQTSGNTIYF. The CDR3 coding sequence is TGTGCCAGGACGGGACAGACCTCTGGAAACACCATATATTTT. V usage is TRBV2 and J usage is TRBJ1-3, with 7 positions matching TRBD1. The trim removed 9 bases at V and 0 bases at J, leaving 5 bases unmatched. This CDR3 has 14 residues. The germline V gene encodes CDR1 SNHLY and CDR2 FYNNEI. The whole variable domain, remainder taken from reference TRBV2 and TRBJ1-3, is EPEVTQTPSHQVTQMGQEVILRCVPISNHLYFYWYRQILGQKVEFLVSFYNNEISEKSEIFDDQFSVERPDGSNFTLKIRSTKLEDSAMYFCARTGQTSGNTIYFGEGSWLTVV.

The chain combines TRBV30 with TRBJ1-1, with TRBD1 matching 9 bases. V lost 7 bases, J lost 0 bases, and 6 bases stayed unmatched. There are 14 residues in the CDR3. In germline, CDR1 is GTSNPN, CDR2 SVGIG (reference sequence). In DNA form, the CDR3 reads TGTGCCTCCCGACAGGGGGGAATGAACACTGAAGCTTTCTTT. Translating it yields CASRQGGMNTEAFF.

This chain joins TRBV27 and TRBJ1-1; D gene unclear. Per germline, CDR1 MNHEY and CDR2 SMNVEV (reference sequence). The CDR3 runs 14 residues. Trimming took off 0 bases at V and 5 bases at J, with 10 bases between the two ends. The CDR3 DNA sequence: TGTGCCAGCAGTTTATCGGAGAGGCGGACTGAAGCTTTCTTT. Amino acid sequence: CASSLSERRTEAFF.

The chain combines TRBV4-3 with TRBJ2-1; 12 nucleotides agree with TRBD1. The length of the CDR3 is 17 residues. The germline V gene has CDR1 LGHNA and CDR2 YSLEER. The ends lost 1 base at V and 6 bases at J; junction bases unmatched: 7. This chain's CDR3 is CASSQGLRGQGANEQFF. DNA of the CDR3: TGCGCCAGCAGCCAAGGTCTTCGGGGACAGGGGGCCAATGAGCAGTTCTTC.

This chain joins TRBV3-1 (or the pseudogene TRBV3-2) and TRBJ2-3; no clear D. The CDR3 extends over 12 amino acids. The V end lost 2 bases, the J end lost 9 bases, and 9 bases lay between the germline ends. CDR1 LGHDT and CDR2 YNNKEL come from the germline V gene (reference sequence). In nucleotides, the CDR3 is TGTGCCAGCAGCCAAAATGCACAAACGCAGTATTTT. Translated, it gives CASSQNAQTQYF.